Below are 6 T cell receptor beta chains sequenced from a single sample in a study of OX40 agonist ivuxolimab in advanced cancers. Library prep was done by the immunoSEQ multiplex PCR assay. The source is immuneACCESS, and TCRdb retained only in-frame sequences with V and J called. Part of the clones is not carried over; for the studies checked, unresolved V genes explain less than half of this, and the remainder is unexplained. For this sample there are fewer than 75,000 clones; approximately 90% appear just once. The top ten clonotypes cover more than 2.5% of the sample. The sequenced sample was CD4+ or CD8+ T cells sorted from blood, obtained in a trial of the OX40 agonist ivuxolimab. These receptors came from an adult with an advanced solid tumor such as melanoma, head and neck, liver or kidney cancer.

The gene calls are TRBV18 and TRBJ1-1; the D gene is possibly TRBD1 (5 bases). V was clipped by 3 bases and J by 6 bases, with 14 bases between them. Germline CDR1 is KGHSH and CDR2 is LQKENI. This CDR3 is built from 14 residues. CDR3: CASSPLQGNSEAFF. DNA of the CDR3: TGTGCCAGCTCACCGCTCCAGGGCAATTCTGAAGCTTTCTTT.

The genes are TRBV19 and TRBJ2-7; the D gene is possibly TRBD1 (6 bases). The germline V gene has CDR1 LNHDA and CDR2 SQIVND (reference sequence). V gave up 5 bases and J gave up 2 bases, with 22 bases separating them. This CDR3 region has 17 residues. CDR3 region: CASSPGVGQPSTYEQYF. The CDR3 bases are TGTGCCAGTAGTCCCGGTGTCGGACAGCCTTCGACCTACGAGCAGTACTTC.

The chain couples TRBV15 to TRBJ1-1; D call uncertain. The V gene lost 1 base and the J gene lost 2 bases, with 5 bases spanning the gap. This CDR3 contains 13 residues. Looked up from germline, CDR1 is LNHNV and CDR2 is YYDKDF (reference sequence). The CDR3 reads CATSRATNTEAFF. In nucleotides, the CDR3 is TGTGCCACCAGCAGAGCGACCAACACTGAAGCTTTCTTT. Variable domain in full (rest from reference TRBV15 and TRBJ1-1): DAMVIQNPRYQVTQFGKPVTLSCSQTLNHNVMYWYQQKSSQAPKLLFHYYDKDFNNEADTPDNFQSRRPNTSFCFLDIRSPGLGDTAMYLCATSRATNTEAFFGQGTRLTVV.

The chain combines TRBV11-1 with TRBJ2-5; 7 positions match TRBD1. Germline trimming cut 5 bases from V and 0 bases from J; bases unmatched to any gene: 3. Germline V CDR1 and CDR2: SGHAT, FQDESV (reference sequence). CDR3 length equals 14 residues. CDR3 in DNA: TGTGCCAGCAGCCTAGGACAGGACCAAGAGACCCAGTACTTC. It translates to CASSLGQDQETQYF.

The V gene is TRBV19, the J gene TRBJ1-3; D not certain. This CDR3 contains 16 residues. V gave up 5 bases and J gave up 0 bases, with 14 bases separating them. Germline loops: CDR1 LNHDA, CDR2 SQIVND (reference sequence). This CDR3 is CASSSGGVNSGNTIYF. For the CDR3, the DNA is TGTGCCAGTAGTTCGGGTGGCGTAAACTCTGGAAACACCATATATTTT. Drawing the rest from reference TRBV19 and TRBJ1-3, the complete variable domain is DGGITQSPKYLFRKEGQNVTLSCEQNLNHDAMYWYRQDPGQGLRLIYYSQIVNDFQKGDIAEGYSVSREKKESFPLTVTSAQKNPTAFYLCASSSGGVNSGNTIYFGEGSWLTVV.

In this sample, this clone turned up once. V and J are TRBV28 and TRBJ2-5; 12 nucleotides align to TRBD2. J gave up 5 bases and V 3 bases, and 4 bases lay outside the gene matches. Germline V CDR1 and CDR2: MDHEN, SYDVKM. This CDR3 contains 15 residues. CDR3 residues: CASSFVGLAGETQYF. Written as DNA, the CDR3 is TGTGCCAGCAGTTTCGTCGGACTAGCGGGGGAGACCCAGTACTTC.